The source of this T cell receptor beta chain is a study of blood T cell repertoires in COVID-19. Across the study: COVID-19 samples from acute and convalescent phases originated in the United States, Italy and Spain. T cells, B-cell-depleted T cells, or PBMCs provided the cDNA or gDNA that served as material.

Original processing methods: Amplification of reference gene primers provided the estimated nucleated cell counts. Clones were read by immunoSEQ multiplex PCR, and TCRdb kept only the in-frame ones, dropping some. D and trimming were read from the DNA, whereas the V and J calls and clone size are those reported in that table. In the table there are more than 250,000 clones, 75% to 90% of which are singletons. The receptor was derived from a human donor in a cohort sampled during active COVID-19. Sequencing used peripheral blood.

The CDR3: CASSLNLQGEVKMNTEAFF. As DNA, the CDR3 is TGTGCCAGCAGCTTGAACCTACAGGGGGAAGTCAAAATGAACACTGAAGCTTTCTTT. V usage is TRBV5-6 and J usage is TRBJ1-1, with 8 bases matching TRBD1. Per the germline V gene, CDR1 is SGHDT and CDR2 is YYEEEE. The CDR3 extends over 19 amino acids. The V and J ends lost 1 base and 0 bases, in that order; junction bases with no gene match: 14.